These T cell receptor beta chains were read from a single sample in a study of T cells in localized non-small cell lung cancer. Only in-frame clones appear in the TCRdb table, and some are missing; sequencing was by immunoSEQ multiplex PCR. The sample carries around 70,000 clones, about 88% recorded once. The material sequenced was peripheral blood, taken before any cancer treatment. All receptors come from a female donor over 55 with stage I lung adenocarcinoma. Each CDR3 is given with its conserved first and last residue. A D gene is named only where the DNA matches it firmly. Not all rows give a size; the values are once, few, many and, for expanded clones, a class.

>.|TRBV19|TRBJ2-3|.
TGTGCCAGTATCGGGGTGCCGAGCACAGATACGCAGTATTTT
CASIGVPSTDTQYF
>.|TRBV6-4|TRBJ1-2|.
TGTGCCAGCAGTGTTGTGCCAGGAAGCAACTATGGCTACACCTTC
CASSVVPGSNYGYTF
>.|TRBV28|TRBJ2-1|.
TGTGCCAGCAGCAACCGGGCCTATAACCTGTTCTTC
CASSNRAYNLFF
>.|TRBV13|TRBJ2-7|TRBD2
TGTGCCAGCAGCCCACGGACTAGCGGGAGGGAGAGCTCCTACGAGCAGTACTTC
CASSPRTSGRESSYEQYF
>.|TRBV5-1|TRBJ1-1|.
TGCGCCAGCAGCTTGGAGTGGAGGACTGAAGCTTTCTTT
CASSLEWRTEAFF
>.|TRBV6-6|TRBJ1-2|.
TGTGCCAGCAGTTATTCAGGGAATGGCTACACCTTC
CASSYSGNGYTF
>.|TRBV7-8|TRBJ2-7|.
TGTGCCAGCAGCTTCGAGACTCACTCCTACGAGCAGTACTTC
CASSFETHSYEQYF
>few|TRBV7-8|TRBJ1-1|.
TGTGCCAGCAGCTTAGTTGACAACACTGAAGCTTTCTTT
CASSLVDNTEAFF
>.|TRBV5-5|TRBJ1-2|.
TGTGCCAGCAGCTTGGGGGTCGGCTACACCTTC
CASSLGVGYTF
>.|TRBV12-2|TRBJ2-5|.
TGTGCAAGTCGCTTAGGATCTAGCTCGAGGGAGCAGTACTTC
CASRLGSSSREQYF
>.|TRBV6-1|TRBJ2-3|.
TGTGCCAGCAGTCTGAATGGGGGATTTACAGATACGCAGTATTTT
CASSLNGGFTDTQYF
>.|TRBV11-2|TRBJ2-3|.
TGTGCCAGCAGCTTAGACCCCTCCAGCCCAGATACGCAGTATTTT
CASSLDPSSPDTQYF
>.|TRBV19|TRBJ1-5|.
TGTGCCAGTACCGCGACAGTGCAGTATCAGCCCCAGCATTTT
CASTATVQYQPQHF
>.|TRBV7-9|TRBJ2-1|TRBD2
TGTGCCAGCAGCTTCGGACTAGCGGGAGTAGATGAGCAGTTCTTC
CASSFGLAGVDEQFF
>.|TRBV12-2|TRBJ1-3|.
TGTGCAAGTCGCTTAGGCCCCGTCCGGACCTCTGGAAACACCATATATTTT
CASRLGPVRTSGNTIYF
>.|TRBV4-1|TRBJ1-4|.
TGCGCCAGCAGCCAAGAGACGGAAAAACTGTTTTTT
CASSQETEKLFF
>.|TRBV6-5|TRBJ1-2|.
TGTGCCAGCAGAAGACAGCCTTACTATGGCTACACCTTC
CASRRQPYYGYTF
>few|TRBV6-1|TRBJ1-2|.
TGTGCCAGCAGTGATTTTCGAGTCAGGGGAAAAGGCTACACCTTC
CASSDFRVRGKGYTF
>.|TRBV11-2|TRBJ2-1|TRBD2
TGTGCCAGCACCTTCGAAACTAGCGGGGCTTACAATGAGCAGTTCTTC
CASTFETSGAYNEQFF
>.|TRBV28|TRBJ2-7|.
TGTGCCAGCAGTTCGCCGGGACGTCCCTACGAGCAGTACTTC
CASSSPGRPYEQYF
>.|TRBV5-4|TRBJ2-3|.
TGTGCCAGCAGCCCACGGGACGTCAGCCCAGATACGCAGTATTTT
CASSPRDVSPDTQYF
>.|TRBV5-6|TRBJ2-7|.
TGTGCCAGCAGCGTGGACTACGAGCAGTACTTC
CASSVDYEQYF
>.|TRBV14|TRBJ1-5|.
TGTGCCAGCAGCCAAGACAGGGGCCAGCCCCAGCATTTT
CASSQDRGQPQHF
>.|TRBV7-2|TRBJ1-3|.
TGTGCCAGCAGCTTAGGCCTGGCAGGGGTGGGAGGAAACACCATATATTTT
CASSLGLAGVGGNTIYF
>.|TRBV5-6|TRBJ1-6|TRBD1
TGTGCCAGCAGTTTCTTGGACAGGGGAAAGGCACCCCTCCACTTT
CASSFLDRGKAPLHF
>few|TRBV5-6|TRBJ2-1|.
TGTGCCAGCAGCTTGGGCCAGGGTATGCTGAATGAGCAGTTCTTC
CASSLGQGMLNEQFF
>.|TRBV19|TRBJ2-2|.
TGTGCCAGTAGGGTGTCGGGCGCCGGGGAGCTGTTTTTT
CASRVSGAGELFF
>.|TRBV5-1|TRBJ1-2|.
TGCGCCAGCAGCTTGGAATGGTGGGGCGCGGGTAACTATGGCTACACCTTC
CASSLEWWGAGNYGYTF
>.|TRBV4-1|TRBJ2-5|.
TGCGCCAGCAGCCAAGATATGGGGCCCGGGGAGCCGGAGACCCAGTACTTC
CASSQDMGPGEPETQYF
>.|TRBV5-6|TRBJ1-2|.
TGTGCCAGCAGCTTGAGGGGGGGTGACTATGGCTACACCTTC
CASSLRGGDYGYTF
>.|TRBV5-1|TRBJ2-3|TRBD2
TGCGCCAGCAGCTCCACTCGACCTAGCGGGGAAAGCACAGATACGCAGTATTTT
CASSSTRPSGESTDTQYF